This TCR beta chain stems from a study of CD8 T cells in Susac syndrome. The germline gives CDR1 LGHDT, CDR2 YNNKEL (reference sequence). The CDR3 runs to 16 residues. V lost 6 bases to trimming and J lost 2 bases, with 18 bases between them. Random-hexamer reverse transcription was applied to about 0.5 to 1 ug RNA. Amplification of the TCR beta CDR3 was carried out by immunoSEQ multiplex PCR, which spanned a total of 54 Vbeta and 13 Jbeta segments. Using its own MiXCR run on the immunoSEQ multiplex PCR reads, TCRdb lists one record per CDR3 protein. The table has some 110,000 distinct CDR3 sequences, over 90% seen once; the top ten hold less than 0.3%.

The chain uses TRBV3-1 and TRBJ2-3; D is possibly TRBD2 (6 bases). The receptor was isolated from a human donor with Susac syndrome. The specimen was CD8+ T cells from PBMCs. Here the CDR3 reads CASRKTGGVNTDTQYF. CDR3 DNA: TGTGCCAGCAGGAAGACGGGCGGGGTAAACACAGATACGCAGTATTTT.